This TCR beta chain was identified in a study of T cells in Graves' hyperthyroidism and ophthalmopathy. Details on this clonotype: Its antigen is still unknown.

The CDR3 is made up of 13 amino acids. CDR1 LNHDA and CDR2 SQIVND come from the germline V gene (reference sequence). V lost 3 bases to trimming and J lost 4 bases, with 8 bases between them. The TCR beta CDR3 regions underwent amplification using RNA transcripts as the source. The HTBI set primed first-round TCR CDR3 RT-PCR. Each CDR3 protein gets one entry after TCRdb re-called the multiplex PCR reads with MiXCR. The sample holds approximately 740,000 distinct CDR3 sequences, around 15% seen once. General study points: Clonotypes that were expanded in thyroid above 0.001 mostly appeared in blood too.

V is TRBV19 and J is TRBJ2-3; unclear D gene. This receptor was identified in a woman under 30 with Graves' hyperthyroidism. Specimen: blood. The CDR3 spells CASSIRTSDTQYF. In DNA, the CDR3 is TGTGCCAGTAGTATCCGAACATCAGATACGCAGTATTTT.